The table lists the clone carrying this T cell receptor (beta chain) with a few counts. RNA transcripts served as the template for amplifying TCR beta CDR3 regions. HTBI primers were the set used in a first-round RT-PCR of the TCR CDR3. In TCRdb, the multiplex PCR reads were re-called with MiXCR into one record per CDR3 protein. This sample has about 690,000 distinct CDR3 sequences, with roughly 17% found just once. The data stem from a study of T cells in Graves' hyperthyroidism and ophthalmopathy. The V gene's germline CDR1 is DFQATT and CDR2 SNEGSKA (reference sequence). Trimming cost V 1 base and J 4 bases, with 14 bases left between them. The CDR3 has 14 residues.

This receptor was obtained from a middle-aged man with Graves' hyperthyroidism. The sequenced sample consisted of blood. The V call is TRBV20-1, the J call TRBJ2-7; possibly TRBD2 for D (6 bases). The CDR3 sequence: CSARVPRRGYEQYF. The DNA of the CDR3 is TGCAGTGCTAGAGTCCCCAGGCGGGGTTACGAGCAGTACTTC.